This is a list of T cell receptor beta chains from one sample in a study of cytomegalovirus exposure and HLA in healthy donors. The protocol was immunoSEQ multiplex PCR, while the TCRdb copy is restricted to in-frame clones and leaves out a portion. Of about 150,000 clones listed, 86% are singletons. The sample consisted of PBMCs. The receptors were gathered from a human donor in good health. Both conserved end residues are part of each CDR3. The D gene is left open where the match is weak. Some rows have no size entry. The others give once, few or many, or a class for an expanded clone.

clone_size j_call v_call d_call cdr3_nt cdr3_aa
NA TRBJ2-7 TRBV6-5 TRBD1 TGTGCCAGCAGTGGAGACAGGGGGCCCACCTACGAGCAGTACTTC CASSGDRGPTYEQYF
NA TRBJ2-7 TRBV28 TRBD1 TGTGCCAGCAGAGAGACAGGGAAATCCTACGAGCAGTACTTC CASRETGKSYEQYF
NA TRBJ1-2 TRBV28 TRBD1 TGTGCCAGCAGTGGGACAGGGGTTACCTATGGCTACACCTTC CASSGTGVTYGYTF
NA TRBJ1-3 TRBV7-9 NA TGTGCCAGCAGCCGAAAAGTCGACAGCCGCTCTGGAAACACCATATATTTT CASSRKVDSRSGNTIYF
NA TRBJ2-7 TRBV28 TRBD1 TGTGCCAGCAGTTTCTGGACAGGAGGCCCTCAGTTCTCCTACGAGCAGTACTTC CASSFWTGGPQFSYEQYF
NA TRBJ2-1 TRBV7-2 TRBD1 TGTGCCAGCAGCAAAGGGACAGGGAGCGTCTACAATGAGCAGTTCTTC CASSKGTGSVYNEQFF
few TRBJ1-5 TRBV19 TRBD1 TGTGCCAGTAGTAGGGGGACAGGGGTTAGCAATCAGCCCCAGCATTTT CASSRGTGVSNQPQHF
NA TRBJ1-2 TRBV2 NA TGTGCCATCGACCTCGAAAAGGGGGGCTACACCTTC CAIDLEKGGYTF
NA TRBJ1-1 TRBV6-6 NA TGTGCCAGCAGTTACGAGGCTCAGGGAGGCACTGAAGCTTTCTTT CASSYEAQGGTEAFF
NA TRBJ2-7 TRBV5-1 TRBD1 TGCGCCAGCAGCTTAACCGGGACAGCTTACGAGCAGTACTTC CASSLTGTAYEQYF
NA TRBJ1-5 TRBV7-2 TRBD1 TGTGCCAGCAGCTCCGGGACAGGGGCCGGGGTGGATCAGCCCCAGCATTTT CASSSGTGAGVDQPQHF
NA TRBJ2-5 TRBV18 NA TGTGCCAGCTCACTTCAACAGGGTTTTAGCGAGACCCAGTACTTC CASSLQQGFSETQYF
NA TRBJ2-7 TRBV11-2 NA TGTGCCAGCAGCCCAGGAGGAGGATCCTACGAGCAGTACTTC CASSPGGGSYEQYF
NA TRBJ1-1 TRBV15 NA TGTGCCACCAGCAGAGATTATAGCGGCGACACTGAAGCTTTCTTT CATSRDYSGDTEAFF
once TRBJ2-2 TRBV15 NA TGTGCCACCAGCAGAGGGGCCGTAGTCACGAACACCGGGGAGCTGTTTTTT CATSRGAVVTNTGELFF
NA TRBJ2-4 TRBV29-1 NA TGCAGCGGTAACAGGGAGTTGACCGGGGTTGCCAAAAACATTCAGTACTTC CSGNRELTGVAKNIQYF
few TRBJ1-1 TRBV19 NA TGTGCCAGTAGTCCATCGACCCCTACAGGGAACACTGAAGCTTTCTTT CASSPSTPTGNTEAFF
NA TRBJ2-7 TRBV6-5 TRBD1 TGTGCCAGCAGAAAAGACAGGGAGTGGTACGAGCAGTACTTC CASRKDREWYEQYF
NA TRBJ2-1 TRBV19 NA TGTGCCAGTAGTATGGCCTTAAGCTCCTACAATGAGCAGTTCTTC CASSMALSSYNEQFF
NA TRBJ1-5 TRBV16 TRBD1 TGTGCCAGCAGCCAATGGTGGTTGAATCAGGGGGAGCCCCAGCATTTT CASSQWWLNQGEPQHF
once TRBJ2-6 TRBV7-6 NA TGTGCCAGCAGCTTAGAAAGGAGCTCTGGGGCCAACGTCCTGACTTTC CASSLERSSGANVLTF
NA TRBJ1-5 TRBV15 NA TGTGCCACCAGACAGGCCAATCAGCCCCAGCATTTT CATRQANQPQHF
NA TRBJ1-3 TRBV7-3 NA TGTGCCAGCAGCTTAACCGGCCCCGGGAGCACCATATATTTT CASSLTGPGSTIYF
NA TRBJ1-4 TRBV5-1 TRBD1 TGCGCCAGCAGCTTAACCATCCGGGACAGAGTGAGGCCGGGTGAAAAACTGTTTTTT CASSLTIRDRVRPGEKLFF
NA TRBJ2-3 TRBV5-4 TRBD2 TGTGCCAGCAGCTTGACCCCACTAGCGGGGAGGGACACAGATACGCAGTATTTT CASSLTPLAGRDTDTQYF
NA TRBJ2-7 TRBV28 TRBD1 TGTGCCAGCAGTCCGGGGACAGGCCCTTACGAGCAGTACTTC CASSPGTGPYEQYF
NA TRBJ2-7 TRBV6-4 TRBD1 TGTGCCAGCCCGACAGGGGATAATAACGAGCAGTACTTC CASPTGDNNEQYF
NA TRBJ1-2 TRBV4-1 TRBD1 TGCGCCAGCGGACAGGGGGCCTATGGCTACACCTTC CASGQGAYGYTF
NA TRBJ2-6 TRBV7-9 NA TGTAGGATAGCGGACTCTGGGGCCAACGTCCTGACTTTC CRIADSGANVLTF
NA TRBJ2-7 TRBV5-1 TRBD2 TGCGCCAGCAGCTTCAGCAGCGGGGTTAACTACGAGCAGTACTTC CASSFSSGVNYEQYF
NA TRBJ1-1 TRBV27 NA TGTGCCAGCAGTTTATTATCAGGCTACACTGAAGCTTTCTTT CASSLLSGYTEAFF
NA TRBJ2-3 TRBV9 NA TGTGCCAGCAGCGTAGTGTCTAATATCAATACGCAGTATTTT CASSVVSNINTQYF
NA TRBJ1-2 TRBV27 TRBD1 TGTGCCAGCAGTTTGGACAGGGGGCATGGAGGCTACACCTTC CASSLDRGHGGYTF
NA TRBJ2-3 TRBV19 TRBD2 TGTGCCAGTAGTTTCCTAGCGGGAGCGGCAGATACGCAGTATTTT CASSFLAGAADTQYF
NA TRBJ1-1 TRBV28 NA TGTGCCAGCAGTTTGAGGCAGGGGACTGAAGCTTTCTTT CASSLRQGTEAFF
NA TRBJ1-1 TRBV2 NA TGTGCCAGCGCCGTAGACACTGAAGCTTTCTTT CASAVDTEAFF
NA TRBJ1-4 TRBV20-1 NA TGCAGTGCTCAAAATGAAAAACTGTTTTTT CSAQNEKLFF
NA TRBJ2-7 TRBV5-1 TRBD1 TGCGCCAGCAGCTTGGCTCAGGGGGCGATGAACGAGCAGTACTTC CASSLAQGAMNEQYF
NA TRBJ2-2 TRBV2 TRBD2 TGTGCCAGCAGTTTATCCGGGACTAGAAACACCGGGGAGCTGTTTTTT CASSLSGTRNTGELFF
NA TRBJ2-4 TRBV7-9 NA TGTGCCAGCAGCTTAAATCAGGGAAACATTCAGTACTTC CASSLNQGNIQYF
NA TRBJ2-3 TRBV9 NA TGTGCCAGCAGCGTAGAAGGGGCCAGGACCCTTACAGATACGCAGTATTTT CASSVEGARTLTDTQYF
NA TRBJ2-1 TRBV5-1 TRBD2 TGCGCCAGCAGCTGGGACCTGGGACTACGCGAGCAGTTCTTC CASSWDLGLREQFF
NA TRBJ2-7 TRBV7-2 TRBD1 TGTGCCAGCAGCCGGGACAGGGGTTTCTACGAGCAGTACTTC CASSRDRGFYEQYF
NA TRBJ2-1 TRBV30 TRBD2 TGTGCCTGGACTACCCAAGCGGGAGGGGACTTGCAGTTCTTC CAWTTQAGGDLQFF
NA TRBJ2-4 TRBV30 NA TGTGCCTGGAAGTTAAGGGGCAAAAACATTCAGTACTTC CAWKLRGKNIQYF